The T cell receptor (beta chain) under discussion was sequenced for a study of T cell clones after liver transplantation. Study context: TCRbeta sequencing after a pre-transplant mixed lymphocyte reaction identified graft-donor-reactive clones, later tracked in post-transplant blood. Timepoints were pre-transplant, pre-withdrawal, and after withdrawal was completed or failed.

Study-wide findings and caveats: Migration into the graft, not deletion, may explain lost graft donor-reactive T cells.

Concerning this clone itself: What it recognizes is unknown.

Unstimulated PBMCs were sorted into CD3+CD4+ and CD3+CD8+ populations. Clones were read by immunoSEQ multiplex PCR, and TCRdb kept only the in-frame ones, dropping some. The sample has 15,000 to 20,000 clones; 80% to 90% are singletons. V lost 7 bases to trimming and J lost 0 bases, with 16 bases between them. The length of the CDR3 is 15 residues. CDR1 and CDR2 from the germline V gene are MDHEN and SYDVKM. The sequencing here drew on CD8+ T cells from blood, taken approximately 3.5 years after liver transplant. The sequence derives from a human patient who received a liver transplant. Some of these T cells may belong to the graft donor. The V call is TRBV28, the J call TRBJ2-7; no clear D. The CDR3 DNA follows: TGTGCCAGCACCCCCCCCGGAGAGAGCTCCTACGAGCAGTACTTC. This codes for CASTPPGESSYEQYF.